This TCR beta chain came from a study of blood T cells in healthy people across ages. The CDR3 runs 14 residues. The second PCR ran roughly 7 to 12 cycles with a sample-barcoded 5' primer and J-beta primers. Each cDNA molecule, via a template-switch adaptor with 12 random nucleotides, was tagged. TCRdb redid the calling of the 5' RACE reads with MiXCR, one entry per CDR3 protein. The data show roughly 830,000 distinct CDR3 sequences, approximately 65% seen once. Study outcomes and limitations: The fall in TCR beta diversity per million T cells was roughly linear with age. Naive CD4+ cell counts and diversity both ran higher in long-lived than in aged donors.

Healthy Caucasians from Russia aged about 6 to 90 served as donors. This clonotype was counted a few times. The antigen remains undetermined. The sample consisted of blood. The genes are TRBV21-1 and TRBJ1-2; TRBD1 is the table's D call and was not checked against the DNA. TRBV21-1 is given as a pseudogene. This receptor was identified in a man under 40 in good health. This chain's CDR3 is CASSKAQDSYGYTF. The CDR3 DNA is TGTGCCAGCAGCAAAGCACAGGACAGCTATGGCTACACCTTC.